The source of this TCR beta chain is a study of identical twins. The study, taken as a whole, reports: Beta out-of-frame sequences showed weaker excess twin sharing. Because invariant MAIT and iNKT cells could be present, zero-insertion analyses could be partly confounded.

TCRdb re-derived calls from the 5' RACE reads in MiXCR, one entry per CDR3 protein. Of around 480,000 distinct CDR3 sequences in the sample, around 15% were seen once. This clonotype was picked up a small number of times. Antigen specificity is unknown. The CDR3 sequence is 15 residues long. Trimming left V 3 bases short and J 2 bases short, with 11 bases between. Germline assignment: CDR1 SGHNT and CDR2 YYREEE (reference sequence). The data also belong to a second study, concerning yellow fever vaccine responses in identical twins.

Input material: CD4+ T cells sorted from blood. The TCR comes from a woman between 18 and 29 years old in good health. The V call is TRBV5-4, the J call TRBJ2-2, with D perhaps TRBD2 (6 bases). The CDR3 DNA follows: TGTGCCAGCAGCTGGGCGGGGATAAACACCGGGGAGCTGTTTTTT. Translating gives CASSWAGINTGELFF.